This T cell receptor beta chain was captured by sequencing in a study of beta chain features in type 1 diabetes. At the level of the study: Taken together, all samples contributed some 100 million examined sorted cells.

Cell sorting via CD45RO/CCR7/CD25/CD127/CD95/CD27 was performed to obtain CD4+ naive, central memory, regulatory and stem cell-like memory cells. The whole isolated RNA underwent reverse transcription, so sequencing captured expressed TCRB transcripts. Libraries were prepared by immunoSEQ multiplex PCR; TCRdb keeps only in-frame clonotypes and omits some of them. The table records roughly 150,000 clones, 10% of them present only once. This clone was recorded a few times. Its target is not known. This CDR3 has 12 residues. The V gene end was trimmed by 8 bases and the J gene end by 11 bases; junction bases not matched to a gene: 6. CDR1 and CDR2 from the germline V gene are MDHEN and SYDVKM. Whole-study findings and limits: Insertions at VDJ junctions were less frequent in type 1 diabetes patients. These patients also deleted more nucleotides at the same junctions. PCR might pick shorter templates more often, in the same way for patients and controls. There was a moderate but significant shortening of TCRB CDR3s in all four CD4+ subsets of Type 1 diabetes patients.

The sequenced sample consisted of central memory CD4+ T cells from blood. The receptor's source is a man aged 25-45 years with type 1 diabetes. The V gene is TRBV28, the J gene TRBJ1-4, with 9 positions matching TRBD1. CDR3 in amino acids: CASQGQGPKLFF. The CDR3 coding sequence is TGTGCCAGCCAGGGACAGGGTCCCAAACTGTTTTTT. The variable domain in full, completed from reference TRBV28 and TRBJ1-4, reads DVKVTQSSRYLVKRTGEKVFLECVQDMDHENMFWYRQDPGLGLRLIYFSYDVKMKEKGDIPEGYSVSREKKERFSLILESASTNQTSMYLCASQGQGPKLFFGSGTQLSVL.